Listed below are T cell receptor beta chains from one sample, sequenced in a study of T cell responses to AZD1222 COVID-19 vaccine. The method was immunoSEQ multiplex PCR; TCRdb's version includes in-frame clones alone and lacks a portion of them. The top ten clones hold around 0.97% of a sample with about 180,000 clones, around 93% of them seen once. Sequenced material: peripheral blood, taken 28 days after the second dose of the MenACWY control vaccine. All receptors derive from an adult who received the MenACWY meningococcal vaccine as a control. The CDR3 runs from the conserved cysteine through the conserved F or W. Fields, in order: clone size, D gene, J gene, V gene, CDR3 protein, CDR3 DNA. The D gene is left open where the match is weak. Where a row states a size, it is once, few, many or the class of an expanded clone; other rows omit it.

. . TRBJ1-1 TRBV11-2 CASSLDRGLNTEAFF TGTGCCAGCAGCTTAGATCGGGGACTGAACACTGAAGCTTTCTTT
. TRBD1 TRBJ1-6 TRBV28 CASSQRTGAYNSPLHF TGTGCCAGCAGCCAACGAACAGGGGCATATAATTCACCCCTCCACTTT
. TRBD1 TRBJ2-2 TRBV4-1 CASSQGQHSGELFF TGCGCCAGCAGCCAGGGACAGCATTCCGGGGAGCTGTTTTTT
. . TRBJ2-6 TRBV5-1 CASSVTGSSGANVLTF TGCGCCAGCAGCGTCACAGGGAGCTCTGGGGCCAACGTCCTGACTTTC
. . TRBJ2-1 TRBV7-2 CASRTGTARGHEQFF TGTGCCAGCAGGACCGGGACGGCACGAGGGCATGAGCAGTTCTTC
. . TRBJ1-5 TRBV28 CASSSGVVWDQPQHF TGTGCCAGCAGTTCAGGTGTAGTGTGGGATCAGCCCCAGCATTTT
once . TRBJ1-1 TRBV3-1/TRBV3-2 CASSQFPENTEAFF TGTGCCAGCAGCCAATTCCCCGAAAATACTGAAGCTTTCTTT
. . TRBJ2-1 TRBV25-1 CASSQGGSYNEQFF TGTGCCAGCAGTCAGGGGGGCTCCTACAATGAGCAGTTCTTC
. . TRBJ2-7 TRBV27 CASSLIGDEQYF TGTGCCAGCAGTTTAATCGGGGACGAGCAGTACTTC
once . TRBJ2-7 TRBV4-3 CASSQGRGTYEQYF TGCGCCAGCAGCCAAGGGAGGGGGACATACGAGCAGTACTTC
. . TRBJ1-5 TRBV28 CASSLTQSNQPQHF TGTGCCAGCAGTTTAACACAGTCGAATCAGCCCCAGCATTTT
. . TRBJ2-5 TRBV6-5 CASSFVRGRETQYF TGTGCCAGCAGTTTCGTCAGGGGACGGGAGACCCAGTACTTC
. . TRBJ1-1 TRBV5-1 CASSGEAQSAFF TGCGCCAGCTCAGGGGAGGCCCAGTCCGCTTTCTTT
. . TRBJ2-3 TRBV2 CASITAQVTDTQYF TGTGCCAGCATAACCGCACAGGTTACAGATACGCAGTATTTT
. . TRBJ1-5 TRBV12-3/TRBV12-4 CASSLVTGVPQHF TGTGCCAGCAGTTTGGTGACCGGCGTGCCCCAGCATTTT
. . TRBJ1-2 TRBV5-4 CASSPDGGAVYGYTF TGTGCCAGCAGCCCCGACGGGGGGGCAGTCTATGGCTACACCTTC
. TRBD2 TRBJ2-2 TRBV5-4 CASSVNSGGNTGELFF TGTGCCAGCAGCGTAAACAGCGGGGGGAACACCGGGGAGCTGTTTTTT
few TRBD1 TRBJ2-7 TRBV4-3 CASSQDPGGYEQYF TGCGCCAGCAGCCAAGATCCAGGGGGCTACGAGCAGTACTTC
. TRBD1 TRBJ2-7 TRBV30 CAWTTGTVTGFSYEQYF TGTGCCTGGACCACCGGGACAGTCACGGGCTTCTCCTACGAGCAGTACTTC
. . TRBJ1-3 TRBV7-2 CASSFGIGSGNTIYF TGTGCCAGCAGCTTCGGGATCGGCTCTGGAAACACCATATATTTT
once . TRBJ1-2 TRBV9 CASSVAVARRGAYGYTF TGTGCCAGCAGCGTAGCGGTAGCCCGAAGGGGAGCCTATGGCTACACCTTC
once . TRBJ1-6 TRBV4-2 CASSQDSVEKNNSPLHF TGTGCCAGCAGCCAAGATTCGGTAGAGAAAAATAATTCACCCCTCCACTTT
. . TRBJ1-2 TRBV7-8 CASSFSANYGYTF TGTGCCAGCAGCTTTTCTGCTAACTATGGCTACACCTTC
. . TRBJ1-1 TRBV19 CASRDTIKNTEAFF TGTGCCAGTAGGGACACGATAAAGAACACTGAAGCTTTCTTT
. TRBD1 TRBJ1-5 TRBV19 CASSTLGQTGNQPQHF TGTGCCAGTAGCACCCTGGGACAGACGGGGAATCAGCCCCAGCATTTT
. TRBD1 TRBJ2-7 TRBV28 CASSETGRGRRYEQYF TGTGCCAGCAGTGAAACGGGCAGGGGGCGTAGGTACGAGCAGTACTTC
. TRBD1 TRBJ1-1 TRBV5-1 CASSSTTGGASGTKRAFF TGCGCCAGCAGCTCCACTACAGGGGGCGCGTCGGGCACGAAGAGAGCTTTCTTT
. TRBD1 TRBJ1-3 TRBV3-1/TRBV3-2 CASSSWGQGRSGNTIYF TGTGCCAGCAGCTCCTGGGGACAGGGCCGCTCTGGAAACACCATATATTTT
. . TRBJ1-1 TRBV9 CASSGHGNTEAFF TGTGCCAGCAGCGGTCACGGGAACACTGAAGCTTTCTTT
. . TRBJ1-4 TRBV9 CASSVEGRKEKLFF TGTGCCAGCAGCGTAGAGGGTAGGAAGGAAAAACTGTTTTTT
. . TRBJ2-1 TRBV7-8 CASSPGGSSYNEQFF TGTGCCAGCAGCCCAGGGGGGAGCTCCTACAATGAGCAGTTCTTC
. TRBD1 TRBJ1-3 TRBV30 CAWSTPTGGFGNTIYF TGTGCCTGGAGTACTCCGACAGGGGGCTTTGGAAACACCATATATTTT
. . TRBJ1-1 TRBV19 CASSLTGSGDRTEAFF TGTGCCAGTAGTCTAACAGGGTCCGGCGATCGGACTGAAGCTTTCTTT
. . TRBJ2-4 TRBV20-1 CSARTGDHQYF TGCAGTGCCCGCACGGGGGACCATCAGTACTTC
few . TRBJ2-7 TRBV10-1 CASSDRRNEQYF TGCGCCAGCAGTGACCGGCGGAACGAGCAGTACTTC
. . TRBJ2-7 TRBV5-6 CASSAGNYEQYF TGTGCCAGCAGCGCCGGGAACTACGAGCAGTACTTC
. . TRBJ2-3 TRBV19 CASSRYRERGTDTQYF TGTGCCAGTAGTCGGTACAGGGAGAGGGGCACAGATACGCAGTATTTT
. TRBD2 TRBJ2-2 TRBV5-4 CASSWVAGGPTATGELFF TGTGCCAGCAGCTGGGTAGCGGGGGGGCCTACGGCCACCGGGGAGCTGTTTTTT
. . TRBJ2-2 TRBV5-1 CASSPTLMNTGELFF TGCGCCAGCAGTCCGACCTTAATGAACACCGGGGAGCTGTTTTTT
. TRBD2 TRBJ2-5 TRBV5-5 CASSAVAGGLQETQYF TGTGCCAGCAGCGCGGTAGCGGGGGGCCTACAAGAGACCCAGTACTTC
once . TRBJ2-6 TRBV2 CATGLGAGANVLTF TGTGCCACGGGCTTAGGTGCTGGGGCCAACGTCCTGACTTTC
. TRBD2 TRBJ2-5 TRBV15 CATSRPGLAGGRETQYF TGTGCCACCAGCAGACCGGGACTAGCGGGGGGGCGAGAGACCCAGTACTTC
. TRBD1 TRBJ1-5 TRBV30 CAWSAGQGNQPQHF TGTGCCTGGAGTGCTGGACAGGGTAATCAGCCCCAGCATTTT
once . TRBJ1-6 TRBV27 CASSRDLRQASSYNSPLHF TGTGCCAGCAGTAGAGACCTTCGGCAGGCAAGCTCCTATAATTCACCCCTCCACTTT
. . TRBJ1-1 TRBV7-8 CASSLGRITEAFF TGTGCCAGCAGCTTAGGGCGCATCACTGAAGCTTTCTTT
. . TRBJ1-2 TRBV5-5 CASSLGWQGLNGYTF TGTGCCAGCAGCTTGGGTTGGCAGGGGTTGAATGGCTACACCTTC
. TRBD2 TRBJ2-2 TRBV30 CAWASGGAGTGELFF TGTGCCTGGGCTAGCGGGGGGGCCGGCACCGGGGAGCTGTTTTTT
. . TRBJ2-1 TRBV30 CACYGAISSYNEQFF TGTGCCTGTTACGGGGCGATAAGCTCCTACAATGAGCAGTTCTTC
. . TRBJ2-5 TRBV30 CAWSTGMRETQYF TGTGCCTGGAGCACAGGGATGAGAGAGACCCAGTACTTC
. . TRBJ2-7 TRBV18 CASSPVRGRHEQYF TGTGCCAGCTCACCTGTGCGGGGGCGTCACGAGCAGTACTTC
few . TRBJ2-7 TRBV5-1 CASSPRGRSSYEQYF TGCGCCAGCAGCCCCCGCGGACGCAGCTCCTACGAGCAGTACTTC
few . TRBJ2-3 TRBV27 CASSFSGGDTQYF TGTGCCAGCAGTTTTAGTGGGGGAGATACGCAGTATTTT
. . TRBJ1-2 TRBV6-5 CASSSTSGAPYGYTF TGTGCCAGCAGTTCCACCTCGGGGGCCCCCTATGGCTACACCTTC
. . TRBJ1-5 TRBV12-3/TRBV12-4 CASSFASGQPQHF TGTGCCAGCAGTTTCGCCTCGGGACAGCCCCAGCATTTT
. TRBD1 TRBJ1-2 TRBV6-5 CASRLQGSANYGYTF TGTGCCAGCAGGTTACAGGGGAGTGCTAACTATGGCTACACCTTC
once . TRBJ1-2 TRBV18 CASSPGAGESYGYTF TGTGCCAGCTCACCTGGAGCAGGGGAGAGCTATGGCTACACCTTC
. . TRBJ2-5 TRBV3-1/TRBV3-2 CASSQDHRLAHYF TGTGCCAGCAGCCAAGATCATCGTCTAGCTCATTACTTC
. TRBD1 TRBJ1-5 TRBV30 CAWSHRGNQPQHF TGTGCCTGGAGCCACAGGGGAAATCAGCCCCAGCATTTT
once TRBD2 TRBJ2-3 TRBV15 CATSRPQGTSGTDTQYF TGTGCCACCAGCAGACCCCAAGGGACTAGCGGCACAGATACGCAGTATTTT
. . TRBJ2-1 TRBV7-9 CASSLFLGLARGNEQFF TGTGCCAGCAGCTTATTTTTGGGGCTAGCAAGAGGCAATGAGCAGTTCTTC